What follows are 26 T cell receptor beta chains derived from one specimen sequenced in a study of blood T cell repertoires in COVID-19. The protocol was immunoSEQ multiplex PCR, while the TCRdb copy is restricted to in-frame clones and leaves out a portion. The data contain around 38,000 clones, roughly 87% of them singletons. Material for sequencing was peripheral blood. These receptors originate from a man in his sixties with COVID-19, enrolled during active disease.

The rearrangement uses TRBV25-1 and TRBJ1-1, with TRBD1 matching over 7 bases. The germline V gene encodes CDR1 MGHDK and CDR2 SYGVNS. V shed 2 bases, J shed 0 bases, and the junction held 3 bases outside the gene matches. The CDR3 extends over 15 amino acids. CDR3 nucleotides: TGTGCCAGCAGTGAAGCCGGGACAGTGAACACTGAAGCTTTCTTT. Its protein product is CASSEAGTVNTEAFF.

This sequence joins TRBV4-1 and TRBJ1-4; D is ambiguous. Trimming stripped 2 bases from V and 6 bases from J, with 13 bases between. Germline CDR1 MGHRA, CDR2 YSYEKL. This CDR3 spans 15 amino acids. The CDR3 coding sequence is TGCGCCAGCAGCCAATCGTACCGGGAGGATGAAAAACTGTTTTTT. Translation: CASSQSYREDEKLFF.

The V and J genes are TRBV9 and TRBJ2-2; 9 bases are shared with TRBD1. J was trimmed by 7 bases and V by 0 bases; bases with no gene match: 10. Per the germline V gene, CDR1 is SGDLS and CDR2 is YYNGEE. This CDR3 region has 17 residues. The chain's CDR3 is CASSVVGTGTGIGELFF. The CDR3 DNA reads TGTGCCAGCAGCGTAGTCGGAACCGGGACAGGGATCGGGGAGCTGTTTTTT.

The chain carries TRBV27 and TRBJ1-1, with 7 bases matching TRBD1. Germline V gives CDR1 MNHEY, CDR2 SMNVEV (reference sequence). J gave up 6 bases and V 5 bases, and 6 bases lay outside the gene matches. The CDR3 has 13 amino acids. Here the CDR3 DNA reads TGTGCCAGCAGTCCTCAGGGGGGCGCTGAAGCTTTCTTT. Translation gives CASSPQGGAEAFF.

Remarks on this clone: An end of the junction differs from the germline gene, which may be a read error. The chain combines TRBV2 with TRBJ2-7; TRBD1 matches at 8 bases. Germline lookup yields CDR1 SNHLY and CDR2 FYNNEI. The CDR3 is 12 amino acids. This chain's CDR3 is CASSSTSGQATF. DNA of the CDR3: TGTGCCAGCAGTAGTACTTCGGGACAGGCCACGTTC.

This clone has a single count. The chain employs TRBV20-1 and TRBJ2-2; TRBD2 matches 7 bases. Unmatched junction bases numbered 11, after V lost 3 bases and J lost 7 bases. The germline gives CDR1 DFQATT, CDR2 SNEGSKA (reference sequence). The length of the CDR3 is 15 residues. DNA for the CDR3: TGCAGTGCTAGTAGGGGCGGGAGTTCTGTCGGGGAGCTGTTTTTT. This codes for CSASRGGSSVGELFF.

J is TRBJ1-1 and V is TRBV6-5; maybe TRBD1 (6 bases). Germline assignment: CDR1 MNHEY and CDR2 SVGAGI. CDR3 size: 14 residues. Trimming removed 4 bases from V and 7 bases from J, with 16 bases in between. CDR3 in amino acids: CASSSDQGFIEAFF. The CDR3 coding sequence is TGTGCCAGCAGTTCCGATCAGGGGTTCATTGAAGCTTTCTTT.

The chain joins TRBV12-5 to TRBJ1-2; 9 bases line up with TRBD1. Trimming cost V 4 bases and J 6 bases; bases outside gene matches: 3. The CDR3 runs 13 residues. Germline V gives CDR1 LGHNT, CDR2 FRNRAP. The CDR3 sequence: CASGWGQGHGYTF. In nucleotides, the CDR3 is TGTGCTAGTGGTTGGGGACAGGGCCATGGCTACACCTTC.

The chain combines TRBV6-5 with TRBJ2-2; D gene unclear. The CDR3 contains 13 residues. The germline V gene has CDR1 MNHEY and CDR2 SVGAGI. V dropped 4 bases and J dropped 1 base, with 4 bases sitting between them. CDR3 nucleotide sequence: TGTGCCAGCAGTTCAGGGAACACCGGGGAGCTGTTTTTT. This gives the protein CASSSGNTGELFF.

Of note for this clone: Distinct nucleotide sequences in the sample also encode this CDR3. The chain is built from TRBV3-1 (or the pseudogene TRBV3-2) and TRBJ2-5; 7 positions match TRBD2. Germline lookup yields CDR1 LGHDT and CDR2 YNNKEL (reference sequence). The CDR3 covers 15 residues. The V and J ends lost 0 bases and 4 bases, in that order; junction bases with no gene match: 5. The chain's CDR3 is CASSQDPSGTETQYF. CDR3 nucleotide sequence: TGTGCCAGCAGCCAAGATCCGAGCGGGACAGAGACCCAGTACTTC.

The rearrangement links TRBV19 to TRBJ1-3; D might be TRBD1 (5 bases). The CDR3 consists of 15 residues. Trimming pared 5 bases from V and 0 bases from J, leaving 11 bases between. Per the germline V gene, CDR1 is LNHDA and CDR2 is SQIVND (reference sequence). The CDR3 DNA reads as TGTGCCAGTAGTCCACGACAGAGCTCTGGAAACACCATATATTTT. Its translation is CASSPRQSSGNTIYF.

V and J are TRBV11-2 and TRBJ2-5; 12 bases fit TRBD1. From germline, CDR1 is SGHAT and CDR2 FQNNGV. The CDR3 contains 18 residues. V shed 1 base and J 2 bases; nucleotides not matched to a gene: 8. CDR3 amino acids: CASSLVGQGAGFQETQYF. CDR3 bases: TGTGCCAGCAGCTTAGTGGGACAGGGGGCCGGATTTCAAGAGACCCAGTACTTC.

This chain joins TRBV11-2 and TRBJ1-6; maybe TRBD1 (5 bases). The germline V and J ends were trimmed by 1 base and 7 bases, with 8 bases remaining between them. CDR1 is SGHAT, CDR2 FQNNGV, per germline. This CDR3 region has 14 residues. The CDR3, as DNA: TGTGCCAGCAGCTTAGCACCAGGGAATTCACCCCTCCACTTT. Protein product: CASSLAPGNSPLHF.

CDR3 DNA sequence: TGTGCCAGCAGCTTGTCAGTGGGCACAGATACGCAGTATTTT. This sequence encodes CASSLSVGTDTQYF. The V and J genes are TRBV5-5 and TRBJ2-3; D remains ambiguous. Germline V gene lookup returns CDR1 SGHKS and CDR2 YYEKEE (reference sequence). The V gene lost 1 base and the J gene lost 1 base, with 7 bases spanning the gap. The CDR3 contains 14 residues. The full variable domain, rest sourced from reference TRBV5-5 and TRBJ2-3, is DAGVTQSPTHLIKTRGQQVTLRCSPISGHKSVSWYQQVLGQGPQFIFQYYEKEERGRGNFPDRFSARQFPNYSSELNVNALLLGDSALYLCASSLSVGTDTQYFGPGTRLTVL.

The CDR3 nucleotides are TGTGCCAGTAGTATGGGGACAGCTAATCAGCCCCAGCATTTT. It is translated as CASSMGTANQPQHF. The chain uses TRBV19 and TRBJ1-5; TRBD1 aligns across 7 bases. The CDR3 has 14 amino acids. The junction had 3 bases not matched to a gene; V was cut back by 3 bases and J by 4 bases. The germline V gene encodes CDR1 LNHDA and CDR2 SQIVND (reference sequence). Supplemented by reference TRBV19 and TRBJ1-5, the full variable domain reads DGGITQSPKYLFRKEGQNVTLSCEQNLNHDAMYWYRQDPGQGLRLIYYSQIVNDFQKGDIAEGYSVSREKKESFPLTVTSAQKNPTAFYLCASSMGTANQPQHFGDGTRLSIL.

The V gene is TRBV28, the J gene TRBJ2-1; TRBD1 matches 7 bases. This CDR3 is 15 amino acids long. V was pared by 6 bases and J by 0 bases, with 5 bases of the junction left unmatched. Germline V gives CDR1 MDHEN, CDR2 SYDVKM. The CDR3 DNA follows: TGTGCCAGCAGCAACAGGGGAAGCTCCTACAATGAGCAGTTCTTC. Residues: CASSNRGSSYNEQFF. Supplemented by reference TRBV28 and TRBJ2-1, the full variable domain reads DVKVTQSSRYLVKRTGEKVFLECVQDMDHENMFWYRQDPGLGLRLIYFSYDVKMKEKGDIPEGYSVSREKKERFSLILESASTNQTSMYLCASSNRGSSYNEQFFGPGTRLTVL.

The rearrangement uses TRBV7-2 and TRBJ1-3, with D unresolved. This CDR3 spans 14 amino acids. In germline, CDR1 is SGHTA, CDR2 FQGNSA. V was shortened by 4 bases and J by 5 bases, with 12 bases between the two germline ends. The CDR3 loop reads CASSSREGRNTIYF. In nucleotides, the CDR3 is TGTGCCAGCAGCTCCCGGGAGGGTAGAAACACCATATATTTT.

The rearrangement links TRBV20-1 to TRBJ2-7; perhaps TRBD2 as D (6 bases). Germline values: CDR1 DFQATT, CDR2 SNEGSKA (reference sequence). Deletions cut 3 bases from V and 2 bases from J, with 14 bases between. The CDR3 contains 14 residues. CDR3 in amino acids: CSASERVSPYEQYF. The CDR3, as DNA: TGCAGTGCTAGTGAGCGGGTTTCCCCCTACGAGCAGTACTTC.

The chain couples TRBV5-1 to TRBJ2-1; TRBD2 matches 14 bases. CDR1 is SGHRS and CDR2 is YFSETQ in the germline V gene. The CDR3 covers 17 residues. V gave up 4 bases and J gave up 4 bases; unmatched junction bases: 7. Written as DNA, the CDR3 is TGCGCCAGCAGCCCGAGACTAGCGGGAGGGTCTTACAATGAGCAGTTCTTC. This codes for CASSPRLAGGSYNEQFF.

The chain joins TRBV28 to TRBJ1-1, with D possibly being TRBD1 (5 bases). Trimming stripped 1 base from V and 6 bases from J, with 15 bases between. This CDR3 spans 15 amino acids. Per the germline V gene, CDR1 is MDHEN and CDR2 is SYDVKM. The CDR3 DNA sequence: TGTGCCAGCAGTTTATTCTCGACAGATACCCCTGAAGCTTTCTTT. Its protein is CASSLFSTDTPEAFF.

This chain uses TRBV5-1 with TRBJ1-2; D might be TRBD1 (6 bases). Trimming cost V 0 bases and J 8 bases, with 17 bases left between them. Looked up from germline, CDR1 is SGHRS and CDR2 is YFSETQ. CDR3 length: 15 amino acids. The CDR3, as DNA: TGCGCCAGCAGCTTGGTGGCAGGGGCGCCCTTCGGCTACACCTTC. It specifies CASSLVAGAPFGYTF.

This rearrangement joins TRBV18 to TRBJ2-2; 7 bases are shared with TRBD2. This CDR3 is built from 14 residues. V lost 10 bases to trimming and J lost 1 base; unmatched junction nucleotides: 6. Germline assignment: CDR1 KGHSH and CDR2 LQKENI. The CDR3 here is CATSLAGNTGELFF. The DNA for the CDR3 is TGTGCCACGTCATTAGCGGGGAACACCGGGGAGCTGTTTTTT.

CDR3 amino acids: CASAQGASYSNQPQHF. The CDR3 DNA reads TGTGCCAGCGCCCAGGGCGCTTCGTATAGCAATCAGCCCCAGCATTTT. This chain uses TRBV28 with TRBJ1-5, with a weak D call TRBD1 (5 bases). Germline lookup yields CDR1 MDHEN and CDR2 SYDVKM. Trimming removed 8 bases at V and 0 bases at J, with 17 bases between. The CDR3 loop spans 16 amino acids.

The genes are TRBV21-1 and TRBJ1-2. TRBV21-1 is recorded as a pseudogene. The CDR3 covers 16 residues. In nucleotides, the CDR3 is TGTGCCAGCAGCCCCCTTGGTCCCGCGATTAACTATGGCTACACCTTC. Translation: CASSPLGPAINYGYTF.

This clone was observed a single time. CDR3 region: CASSTGHSSNQPQHF. For the CDR3, the DNA is TGTGCCAGTAGTACGGGACATAGTAGCAATCAGCCCCAGCATTTT. V gene TRBV19 combines with J gene TRBJ1-5, with D possibly matching TRBD1 (6 bases). The CDR3 runs 15 residues. Per germline, CDR1 LNHDA and CDR2 SQIVND (reference sequence). With 4 bases removed from V and 0 bases from J, the gap between germline ends came to 10 bases. Filled out from reference TRBV19 and TRBJ1-5, the complete variable domain reads DGGITQSPKYLFRKEGQNVTLSCEQNLNHDAMYWYRQDPGQGLRLIYYSQIVNDFQKGDIAEGYSVSREKKESFPLTVTSAQKNPTAFYLCASSTGHSSNQPQHFGDGTRLSIL.

V usage is TRBV5-6 and J usage is TRBJ1-1; no definite D call. CDR3 length: 13 residues. Germline V gives CDR1 SGHDT, CDR2 YYEEEE. V was cut by 1 base and J by 9 bases, with 13 bases left in between. The CDR3 DNA is TGTGCCAGCAGCTTGTGGTTGTCAGACAAAGCTTTCTTT. It translates to CASSLWLSDKAFF. Together with reference TRBV5-6 and TRBJ1-1, the CDR3 gives the full variable domain: DAGVTQSPTHLIKTRGQQVTLRCSPKSGHDTVSWYQQALGQGPQFIFQYYEEEERQRGNFPDRFSGHQFPNYSSELNVNALLLGDSALYLCASSLWLSDKAFFGQGTRLTVV.